Shown below are 9 T cell receptor beta chains from a single sample sequenced in a study of cytomegalovirus exposure and HLA in healthy donors. Researchers ran the PCR with 60 Vbeta and 13 Jbeta primers. The method was immunoSEQ multiplex PCR; TCRdb's version includes in-frame clones alone and lacks a portion of them. Of about 160,000 clones listed, approximately 79% are singletons. The sample taken for sequencing was PBMCs. These receptors were collected from a man in his sixties in good health and CMV-seronegative.

V gene TRBV7-9 combines with J gene TRBJ2-5; D possibly corresponds to TRBD1 (6 bases). The V end was cut by 4 bases, the J end by 7 bases, with 16 bases between. The CDR3 has 14 amino acids. Germline V gene lookup returns CDR1 SEHNR and CDR2 FQNEAQ (reference sequence). The CDR3 DNA sequence: TGTGCCAGCAGCTCCCAAAGGACAGCCGGGACCCAGTACTTC. As protein: CASSSQRTAGTQYF.

The V gene is TRBV6-5, the J gene TRBJ1-4; 8 bases match TRBD1. Germline V gene lookup returns CDR1 MNHEY and CDR2 SVGAGI. The V and J ends lost 4 bases and 8 bases, in that order; junction bases with no gene match: 3. The CDR3 covers 13 residues. The CDR3 protein is CASSSRGPEKLFF. CDR3 bases: TGTGCCAGCAGTTCCAGGGGGCCGGAAAAACTGTTTTTT.

The V call is TRBV27, the J call TRBJ1-5; D is perhaps TRBD1 (6 bases). Deletions cut 5 bases from V and 4 bases from J, with 15 bases between. Germline V lookup: CDR1 MNHEY, CDR2 SMNVEV (reference sequence). This CDR3 has 15 amino acids. The CDR3 loop reads CASSKGGAGNQPQHF. CDR3 DNA: TGTGCCAGCAGTAAAGGGGGGGCGGGGAATCAGCCCCAGCATTTT.

The chain employs TRBV5-1 and TRBJ2-5; tentative D call: TRBD1 (5 bases). Germline-derived CDR1 and CDR2 are SGHRS and YFSETQ. The V and J ends lost 2 bases and 1 base respectively, with 9 bases between them. CDR3 length: 14 residues. The CDR3 region has the DNA TGCGCCAGCAGCTTCCGACAGCCCCAAGAGACCCAGTACTTC. Translated: CASSFRQPQETQYF.

This clone was seen a few times. The chain carries TRBV5-6 and TRBJ2-7; 9 bases line up with TRBD1. The CDR3 length is 14 residues. Germline V lookup: CDR1 SGHDT, CDR2 YYEEEE. J was trimmed by 4 bases and V by 2 bases; bases with no gene match: 4. The DNA for the CDR3 is TGTGCCAGCAGCTTCGGGACAGGGAGGTACGAGCAGTACTTC. The encoded protein is CASSFGTGRYEQYF.

This CDR3 reads CASSLGGLQPQHF. The CDR3 DNA is TGTGCCAGCAGTTTGGGGGGGTTACAGCCCCAGCATTTT. J is TRBJ1-5 and V is TRBV27, with D tentatively TRBD1 (5 bases). V shed 3 bases and J shed 7 bases, with 10 bases lying between them. The CDR3 is made up of 13 amino acids. Germline-derived CDR1 and CDR2 are MNHEY and SMNVEV (reference sequence).

The CDR3 DNA is TGTGCCTGGAGTGTACTAGGGGGCTACACCTTC. The encoded protein is CAWSVLGGYTF. The chain uses TRBV30 and TRBJ1-2; the D is unclear. The CDR3 consists of 11 residues. Trimming removed 0 bases from V and 8 bases from J, with 7 bases in between. Germline V lookup: CDR1 GTSNPN, CDR2 SVGIG (reference sequence).

This clone was observed a few times. This rearrangement joins TRBV10-3 to TRBJ2-5, with 10 bases fitting TRBD1. The junction had 7 bases not matched to a gene; V was cut back by 8 bases and J by 4 bases. Germline V gene data show CDR1 as ENHRY and CDR2 as SYGVKD. This CDR3 has 14 residues. CDR3 DNA sequence: TGTGCCATCGGCCCGGGACAGGGGCGAGAGACCCAGTACTTC. Its translation is CAIGPGQGRETQYF.

The table lists this clone with a count of one. This rearrangement joins TRBV28 to TRBJ2-3; 14 bases line up with TRBD2. The V segment lost 3 bases and the J segment 4 bases; nucleotides outside the gene matches: 15. Looked up from germline, CDR1 is MDHEN and CDR2 is SYDVKM. The CDR3 sequence is 20 residues long. In DNA form, the CDR3 reads TGTGCCAGCAGTTTGAGACTAGCGGGAGGGCAAGCAGGATGGGCAGATACGCAGTATTTT. Amino acid sequence: CASSLRLAGGQAGWADTQYF.